Following are 24 T cell receptor beta chains from one sample sequenced in a study of T cells after posttransplantation cyclophosphamide. Data came from immunoSEQ multiplex PCR; TCRdb stores just in-frame clones and leaves some out. The data show about 30,000 clones, with none appearing a single time. Sequencing was carried out using PBMCs. These receptors were taken from a woman in her sixties or seventies in good health, CMV-negative, and a related stem cell transplant donor.

This clone was seen many times. The chain recombines TRBV10-3 with TRBJ2-7, with a weak D call TRBD1 (5 bases). CDR1 ENHRY and CDR2 SYGVKD come from the germline V gene. This CDR3 region has 11 residues. The germline V and J ends were trimmed by 10 bases and 3 bases, with 10 bases remaining between them. CDR3 residues: CANGDSYEQYF. DNA of the CDR3: TGTGCCAACGGAGACAGCTACGAGCAGTACTTC.

There are many counts of this clone. The chain is built from TRBV27 and TRBJ1-1; 9 nucleotides align to TRBD1. This CDR3 region has 14 residues. Germline CDR1 is MNHEY and CDR2 is SMNVEV (reference sequence). The V gene end was trimmed by 5 bases and the J gene end by 7 bases; junction bases not matched to a gene: 8. Here the CDR3 reads CASSPQGALGEAFF. As DNA, the CDR3 is TGTGCCAGCAGTCCACAGGGGGCGCTTGGTGAAGCTTTCTTT.

The chain is built from TRBV7-8 and TRBJ2-3; no clear D gene. There are 13 residues in the CDR3. The V gene lost 1 base and the J gene lost 8 bases, with 10 bases spanning the gap. Germline CDR1 reads SGHVS; CDR2 reads FQNEAQ. The CDR3 sequence is CASSLVSAGTQYF. CDR3 in DNA: TGTGCCAGCAGCTTAGTGTCGGCAGGTACGCAGTATTTT.

This clone showed up many times. The V call is TRBV19, the J call TRBJ1-2, with a tentative D call TRBD1 (6 bases). Germline CDR1 and CDR2: LNHDA and SQIVND (reference sequence). Trimming took off 2 bases at V and 4 bases at J, with 11 bases between the two ends. There are 14 residues in the CDR3. The CDR3 loop is CASSITGGAYGYTF. In DNA, the CDR3 is TGTGCCAGTAGTATAACTGGGGGCGCCTATGGCTACACCTTC.

This clone appeared a few times. The chain carries TRBV28 and TRBJ1-1; no firm D call. This CDR3 has 13 residues. Germline-derived CDR1 and CDR2 are MDHEN and SYDVKM. V lost 6 bases and J lost 0, with 8 bases in between. CDR3 DNA sequence: TGTGCCAGCAGCCTACTTATGAACACTGAAGCTTTCTTT. This codes for CASSLLMNTEAFF.

This clone was counted many times. This rearrangement joins TRBV12-3 or TRBV12-4 to TRBJ2-1; D ambiguous. V lost 6 bases and J lost 0, with 27 bases in between. The length of the CDR3 is 20 residues. The CDR3 DNA reads as TGTGCCAGCAGCCCTGGCGAGTTTTCCCATCTGGGCAGCTCCTACAATGAGCAGTTCTTC. This sequence encodes CASSPGEFSHLGSSYNEQFF.

In this sample, this clone turned up a few times. The chain has TRBV27 and TRBJ2-5, with 9 nucleotides matching TRBD2. The CDR3 runs 16 residues. From germline, CDR1 is MNHEY and CDR2 SMNVEV (reference sequence). Losses at the gene ends were 4 bases for V and 2 bases for J; bases not matched to a gene: 8. Here the CDR3 reads CASSSRGGGDQETQYF. The DNA of the CDR3 is TGTGCCAGCAGTTCCCGCGGCGGGGGGGATCAAGAGACCCAGTACTTC.

This clone was seen at least ten times. The chain is built from TRBV5-4 and TRBJ1-4; D is ambiguous. This CDR3 region has 16 residues. Germline V CDR1 and CDR2: SGHNT, YYREEE (reference sequence). Trimming cost V 4 bases and J 3 bases, with 16 bases left between them. The CDR3 protein is CASSLRLGGPNEKLFF. CDR3 DNA sequence: TGTGCCAGCAGCCTCCGCCTCGGCGGCCCTAATGAAAAACTGTTTTTT.

This clone ranks as medium-sized (0.01 to 0.1%). The gene calls are TRBV19 and TRBJ1-1; possible D gene TRBD1, 5 bases. The germline gives CDR1 LNHDA, CDR2 SQIVND (reference sequence). The V and J ends lost 7 bases and 7 bases respectively, with 19 bases between them. This CDR3 is 14 amino acids long. The CDR3 nucleotides read TGTGCCAGTATCCCAATGGGGGGAGAGGGTGAAGCTTTCTTT. It codes for CASIPMGGEGEAFF.

This clone has only a few counts. The V call is TRBV11-2, the J call TRBJ2-1; TRBD2 matches 10 bases. From germline, CDR1 is SGHAT and CDR2 FQNNGV. There are 16 residues in the CDR3. Trimming removed 3 bases from V and 2 bases from J; junction bases left unmatched: 4. The CDR3 DNA sequence: TGTGCCAGCAGCTTCTTAAGCGGGGGGGCCTACAATGAGCAGTTCTTC. Amino acid sequence: CASSFLSGGAYNEQFF.

This clone was seen repeatedly, ten times or more. The rearrangement uses TRBV27 and TRBJ1-2; D possibly corresponds to TRBD1 (6 bases). CDR3 length: 16 amino acids. The V gene lost 7 bases and the J gene lost 0 bases, with 18 bases spanning the gap. CDR1 is MNHEY, CDR2 SMNVEV, per germline (reference sequence). The CDR3 region is CASTFSGQRPNYGYTF. The CDR3 nucleotides are TGTGCCAGCACCTTTTCAGGACAGCGTCCTAACTATGGCTACACCTTC.

In this sample, this clone turned up a few times. This chain joins TRBV9 and TRBJ1-2; D perhaps matches TRBD1 (5 bases). V lost 6 bases, J lost 6 bases, and 9 bases lay in between. This CDR3 spans 11 amino acids. Germline CDR1 is SGDLS and CDR2 is YYNGEE. The CDR3 loop is CASIDRDGYTF. The CDR3, as DNA: TGTGCCAGCATTGACAGAGATGGCTACACCTTC.

This clone was observed many times. V gene TRBV2 combines with J gene TRBJ1-5, with TRBD1 identical over 9 bases. Germline loops: CDR1 SNHLY, CDR2 FYNNEI. The V and J ends lost 6 bases and 0 bases, in that order; junction bases with no gene match: 3. The CDR3 length is 15 residues. This CDR3 is CASRGTGNSNQPQHF. The DNA of the CDR3 is TGTGCCAGCAGGGGGACAGGGAATAGCAATCAGCCCCAGCATTTT.

This clone was counted many times. The rearrangement links TRBV12-3 or TRBV12-4 to TRBJ2-6; D call uncertain. The V end lost 6 bases, the J end lost 2 bases, and 11 bases lay between the germline ends. This CDR3 comprises 15 residues. The CDR3 region is CASSRDSAGANVLTF. Written as DNA, the CDR3 is TGTGCCAGCAGCCGAGACTCGGCTGGGGCCAACGTCCTGACTTTC.

This clone was counted ten times or more. V gene TRBV23-1 combines with J gene TRBJ2-5; TRBD2 might be the D (7 bases). TRBV23-1 is annotated as an ORF whose role is uncertain. V lost 5 bases and J 1 base, leaving 14 bases between the germline ends. This CDR3 is built from 15 residues. Here the CDR3 reads CASSTNRGAQETQYF. CDR3 DNA sequence: TGCGCCAGCAGTACCAACCGGGGGGCCCAAGAGACCCAGTACTTC.

This clone was seen repeatedly, ten times or more. This chain connects TRBV27 to TRBJ1-6; possible D gene TRBD1, 5 bases. V was trimmed by 4 bases and J by 14 bases, leaving 15 bases between them. The CDR3 length is 13 residues. In germline, CDR1 is MNHEY, CDR2 SMNVEV (reference sequence). CDR3 coding DNA: TGTGCCAGCAGTTCCCCCAGGGAGATGGCCCTCCACTTT. Protein: CASSSPREMALHF.

This clone was seen ten or more times. The chain has TRBV7-2 and TRBJ1-2, with a tentative D call TRBD1 (6 bases). This CDR3 spans 14 amino acids. V gave up 1 base and J gave up 10 bases, with 16 bases separating them. CDR1 SGHTA and CDR2 FQGNSA come from the germline V gene. The CDR3 bases are TGTGCCAGCAGCTTAGACCGGGACAAAAGTATCTACACCTTC. Its protein product is CASSLDRDKSIYTF.

This clone was found many times. The chain employs TRBV27 and TRBJ1-4; tentatively, D is TRBD1 (5 bases). V lost 2 bases to trimming and J lost 8 bases, with 12 bases between them. Per germline, CDR1 MNHEY and CDR2 SMNVEV (reference sequence). The CDR3 runs 14 residues. Written as DNA, the CDR3 is TGTGCCAGCAGTTTAGTGGCAGGGTCCGAAAAACTGTTTTTT. It specifies CASSLVAGSEKLFF.

This clone was recorded at least ten times. The gene calls are TRBV18 and TRBJ1-5; TRBD1 agrees at 7 bases. V was pared by 4 bases and J by 0 bases, with 6 bases of the junction left unmatched. From germline, CDR1 is KGHSH and CDR2 LQKENI. This CDR3 has 16 amino acids. CDR3 in DNA: TGTGCCAGCTCACTTCAGGGGGTATATAGCAATCAGCCCCAGCATTTT. Protein product: CASSLQGVYSNQPQHF.

There are many counts of this clone. The V gene is TRBV4-3, the J gene TRBJ2-1; TRBD2 might be the D (5 bases). Per the germline V gene, CDR1 is LGHNA and CDR2 is YSLEER. V was pared by 4 bases and J by 4 bases, with 8 bases between. CDR3 size: 13 residues. CDR3 sequence (DNA): TGCGCCAGCAGCCTTGGACTGTACAATGAGCAGTTCTTC. Protein product: CASSLGLYNEQFF.

In its sample, this clone was seen many times. CDR3 in DNA: TGTGCCAGCAGTTCGGGACAGGGGTTCTCCTACGAGCAGTACTTC. Translated: CASSSGQGFSYEQYF. The chain links TRBV28 to TRBJ2-7; TRBD1 matches at 10 bases. Trimming took 4 bases from V and 0 from J; bases not matched to a gene: 3. Germline CDR1 reads MDHEN; CDR2 reads SYDVKM. This CDR3 contains 15 residues.

This clone has ten or more counts. The chain couples TRBV11-1 to TRBJ2-6, with a tentative D call TRBD1 (5 bases). V was clipped by 6 bases and J by 0 bases, with 18 bases between them. There are 18 residues in the CDR3. Germline loops: CDR1 SGHAT, CDR2 FQDESV (reference sequence). CDR3 residues: CASRRGQGAHSGANVLTF. The DNA for the CDR3 is TGTGCCAGCAGACGAGGACAAGGGGCTCACTCTGGGGCCAACGTCCTGACTTTC.

This clone was seen repeatedly, ten times or more. The chain joins TRBV12-5 to TRBJ1-5, with 7 bases that match TRBD1. V lost 3 bases to trimming and J lost 6 bases; unmatched junction nucleotides: 5. This CDR3 comprises 14 residues. Germline-derived CDR1 and CDR2 are LGHNT and FRNRAP. CDR3 amino acids: CASGFDRAIQPQHF. CDR3 in DNA: TGTGCTAGTGGTTTTGACAGGGCCATTCAGCCCCAGCATTTT.

V is TRBV5-1 and J is TRBJ1-1, with 7 bases matching TRBD1. CDR3 size: 15 residues. Germline CDR1 is SGHRS and CDR2 is YFSETQ. V lost 3 bases, J lost 5 bases, and 10 bases stayed unmatched. The DNA of the CDR3 is TGCGCCAGCAGCTGGGAGACAGGGAGGAGGACTGAAGCTTTCTTT. Residues: CASSWETGRRTEAFF.